The 6 T cell receptor beta chains reported below all come from one sample, sequenced in a study of T-cell reconstitution after alpha-beta-depleted transplantation in children (dated by TCRdb to 2016 to 2017). The library was built by means of PCR. TCRdb names Illumina HiSeq 2500 as the instrument used. Molecular barcoding was employed in the preparation of TCR libraries, with unique molecular identifiers being used to normalize TCRbeta repertoire quantification. TCRdb reprocessing: public reads trimmed at Q25 with fastp, clones called with MiXCR, in-frame beta chains kept. Rows are unified per CDR3 protein, each entry keeping the most common DNA and genes. Within this sample are hundreds of thousands of distinct CDR3 sequences, with about an eighth of them counted one time only. The ten largest clonotypes hold 0.79% of the sample. The treatment or condition label corresponds to: allogeneic hematopoietic cell transplantation with graft depleted of TCRalphabeta T cells and CD19 B cells.

Sequencing used PBMCs, obtained before TCRalphabeta/CD19-depleted stem cell transplant. All receptors derive from a girl aged 2 to 10 with congenital amegakaryocytic thrombocytopenia, due to receive a stem cell transplant.

The J gene is TRBJ2-1, the V gene TRBV7-3, with TRBD2 identical over 13 bases. V was clipped by 2 bases and J by 5 bases; unmatched bases: 6. The CDR3 loop spans 17 amino acids. Germline CDR1 reads SGHTA; CDR2 reads FQGTGA. The DNA of the CDR3 is TGTGCCAGCAGCTTACCGGGACTAGCGGGAACCAACAATGAGCAGTTCTTC. It translates to CASSLPGLAGTNNEQFF.

This clonotype showed up many times. The genes are TRBV29-1 and TRBJ2-4; a weak D match, TRBD1 (6 bases). Deletions cut 5 bases from V and 8 bases from J, with 13 bases between. Germline loops: CDR1 SQVTM, CDR2 ANQGSEA. The CDR3 extends over 12 amino acids. DNA for the CDR3: TGCAGCGTTAGACCCCCAGGGGACATTCAGTACTTC. This gives the protein CSVRPPGDIQYF.

This clonotype has more than one count but fewer than ten. The J gene is TRBJ2-5, the V gene TRBV5-1, with D unresolved. The V gene's germline CDR1 is SGHRS and CDR2 YFSETQ. The CDR3 length is 12 residues. The germline V and J ends were trimmed by 3 bases and 7 bases, with 10 bases remaining between them. This CDR3 reads CASSSQPGTQYF. The CDR3 DNA follows: TGCGCCAGCAGCTCGCAACCAGGGACCCAGTACTTC. Combining the CDR3 with reference TRBV5-1 and TRBJ2-5 gives the whole variable domain KAGVTQTPRYLIKTRGQQVTLSCSPISGHRSVSWYQQTPGQGLQFLFEYFSETQRNKGNFPGRFSGRQFSNSRSEMNVSTLELGDSALYLCASSSQPGTQYFGPGTRLLVL.

This clonotype was detected many times. V is TRBV29-1 and J is TRBJ2-5; tentative D call: TRBD1 (6 bases). The CDR3 is made up of 11 amino acids. V lost 7 bases and J lost 3, with 9 bases in between. Germline CDR1 SQVTM, CDR2 ANQGSEA. Here the CDR3 DNA reads TGCAGCGAAGACAGGAAAGAGACCCAGTACTTC. Encoded protein: CSEDRKETQYF.

The chain couples TRBV5-1 to TRBJ2-5; 9 bases are a match to TRBD2. The germline V gene encodes CDR1 SGHRS and CDR2 YFSETQ. The CDR3 extends over 16 amino acids. The V gene end was trimmed by 7 bases and the J gene end by 8 bases; junction bases not matched to a gene: 18. This CDR3 is CASDIVAGREGGTQYF. The CDR3 nucleotides read TGCGCCAGCGATATCGTTGCTGGGCGGGAGGGCGGAACCCAGTACTTC.

This clonotype has ten or more counts. The genes are TRBV29-1 and TRBJ2-2, with 11 bases fitting TRBD2. With V trimmed by 5 bases and J by 5 bases, 7 bases remained unmatched. Germline V gene data show CDR1 as SQVTM and CDR2 as ANQGSEA. This CDR3 is 15 amino acids long. CDR3 loop: CSVLYGTSGTGELFF. For the CDR3, the DNA is TGCAGCGTTCTTTACGGGACTAGCGGAACCGGGGAGCTGTTTTTT.